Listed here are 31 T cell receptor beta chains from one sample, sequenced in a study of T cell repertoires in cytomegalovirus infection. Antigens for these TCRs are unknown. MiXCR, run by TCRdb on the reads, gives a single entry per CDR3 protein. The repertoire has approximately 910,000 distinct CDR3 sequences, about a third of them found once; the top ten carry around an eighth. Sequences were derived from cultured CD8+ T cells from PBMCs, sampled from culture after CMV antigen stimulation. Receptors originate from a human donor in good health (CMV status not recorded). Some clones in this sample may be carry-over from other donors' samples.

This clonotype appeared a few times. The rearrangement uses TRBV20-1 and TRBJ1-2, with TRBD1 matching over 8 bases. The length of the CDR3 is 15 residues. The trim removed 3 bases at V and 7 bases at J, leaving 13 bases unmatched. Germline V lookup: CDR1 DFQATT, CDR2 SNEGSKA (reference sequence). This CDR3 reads CSARAKVDREGGYTF. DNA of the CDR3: TGCAGTGCTAGGGCGAAGGTGGACAGGGAGGGTGGCTACACCTTC.

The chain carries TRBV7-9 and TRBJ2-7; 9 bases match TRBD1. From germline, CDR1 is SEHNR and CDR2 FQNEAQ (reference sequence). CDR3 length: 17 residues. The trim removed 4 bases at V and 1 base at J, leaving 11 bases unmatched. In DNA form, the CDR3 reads TGTGCCAGCAGCTCCAAAGGGGCCGGGACAGGGTCCTACGAGCAGTACTTC. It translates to CASSSKGAGTGSYEQYF.

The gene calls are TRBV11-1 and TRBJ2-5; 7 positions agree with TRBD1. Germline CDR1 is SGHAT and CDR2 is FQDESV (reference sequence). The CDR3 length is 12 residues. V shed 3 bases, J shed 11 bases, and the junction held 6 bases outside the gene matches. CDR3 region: CASSFGDSLQYF. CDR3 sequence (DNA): TGTGCCAGCAGCTTCGGGGACAGCCTGCAGTACTTC.

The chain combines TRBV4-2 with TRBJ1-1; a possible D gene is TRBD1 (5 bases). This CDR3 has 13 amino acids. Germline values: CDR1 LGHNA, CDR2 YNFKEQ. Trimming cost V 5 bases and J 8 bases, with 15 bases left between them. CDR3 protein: CASSRGLAIEAFF. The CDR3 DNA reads TGTGCCAGCAGCAGGGGCCTGGCAATAGAAGCTTTCTTT.

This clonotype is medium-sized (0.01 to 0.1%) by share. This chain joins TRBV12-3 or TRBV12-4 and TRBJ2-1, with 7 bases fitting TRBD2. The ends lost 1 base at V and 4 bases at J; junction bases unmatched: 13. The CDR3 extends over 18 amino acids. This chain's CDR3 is CASSLVLARGREYNEQFF. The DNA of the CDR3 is TGTGCCAGCAGTTTAGTCCTCGCTCGGGGGAGGGAATACAATGAGCAGTTCTTC.

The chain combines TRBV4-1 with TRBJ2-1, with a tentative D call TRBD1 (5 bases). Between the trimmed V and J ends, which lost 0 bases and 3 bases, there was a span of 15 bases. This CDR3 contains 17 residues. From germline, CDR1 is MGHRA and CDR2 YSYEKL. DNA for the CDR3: TGCGCCAGCAGCCAAGATAGGGGAACTTACCGCTACAATGAGCAGTTCTTC. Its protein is CASSQDRGTYRYNEQFF.

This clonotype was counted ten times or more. CDR3 sequence (DNA): TGTGCCTCCCTAGCGGGGGGGCCGGGTAATGAGCAGTTCTTC. Protein: CASLAGGPGNEQFF. V and J are TRBV12-3 or TRBV12-4 and TRBJ2-1, with 12 bases identical to TRBD2. The length of the CDR3 is 14 residues. Trimming removed 11 bases from V and 7 bases from J; junction bases left unmatched: 9.

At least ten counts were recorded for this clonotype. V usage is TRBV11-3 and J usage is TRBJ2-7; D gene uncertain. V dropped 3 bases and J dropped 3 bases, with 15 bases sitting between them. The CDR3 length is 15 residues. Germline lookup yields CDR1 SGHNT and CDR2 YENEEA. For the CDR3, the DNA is TGTGCCAGCAGCTTCGACCGTCCTCAAATCTACGAGCAGTACGTC. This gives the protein CASSFDRPQIYEQYV.

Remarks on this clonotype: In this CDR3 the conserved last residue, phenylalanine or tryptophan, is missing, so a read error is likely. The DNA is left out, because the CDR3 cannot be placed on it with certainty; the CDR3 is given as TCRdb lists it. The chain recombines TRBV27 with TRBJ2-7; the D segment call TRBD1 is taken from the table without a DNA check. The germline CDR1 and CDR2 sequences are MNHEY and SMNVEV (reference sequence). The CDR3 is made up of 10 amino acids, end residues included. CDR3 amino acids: CASRLPRPRS.

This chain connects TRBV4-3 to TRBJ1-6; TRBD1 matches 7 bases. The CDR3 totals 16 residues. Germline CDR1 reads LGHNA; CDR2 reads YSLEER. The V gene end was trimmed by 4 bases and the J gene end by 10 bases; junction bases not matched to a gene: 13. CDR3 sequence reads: CASSPSLLGGQSPLHF. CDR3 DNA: TGCGCCAGCAGCCCGAGTTTACTAGGGGGCCAATCACCCCTCCACTTT.

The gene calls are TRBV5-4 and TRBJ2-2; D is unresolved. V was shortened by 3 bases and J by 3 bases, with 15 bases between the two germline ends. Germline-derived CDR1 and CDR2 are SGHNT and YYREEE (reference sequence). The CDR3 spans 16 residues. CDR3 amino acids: CASSSPQQPYTGELFF. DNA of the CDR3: TGTGCCAGCAGCTCCCCCCAGCAGCCCTACACCGGGGAGCTGTTTTTT.

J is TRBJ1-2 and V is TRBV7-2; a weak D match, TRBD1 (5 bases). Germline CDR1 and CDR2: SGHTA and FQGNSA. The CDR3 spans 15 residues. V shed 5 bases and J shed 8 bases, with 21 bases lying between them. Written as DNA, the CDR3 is TGTGCCAGCAGCAACGCCGCGGGGGTGACACTGGGCTACACCTTC. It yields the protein CASSNAAGVTLGYTF.

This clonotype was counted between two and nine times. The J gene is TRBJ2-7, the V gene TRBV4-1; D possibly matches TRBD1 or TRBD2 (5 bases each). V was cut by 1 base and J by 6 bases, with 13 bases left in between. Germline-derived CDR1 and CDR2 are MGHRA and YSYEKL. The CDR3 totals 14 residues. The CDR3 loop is CASSQVLTGAEQYV. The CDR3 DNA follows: TGCGCCAGCAGCCAAGTTTTAACCGGGGCCGAGCAGTACGTC.

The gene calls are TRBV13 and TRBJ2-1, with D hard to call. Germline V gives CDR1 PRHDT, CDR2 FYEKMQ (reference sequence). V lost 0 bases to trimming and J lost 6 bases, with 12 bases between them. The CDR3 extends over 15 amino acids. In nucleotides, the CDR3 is TGTGCCAGCAGCTTAGGGGGTGGAATGGGCAATGAGCAGTTCTTC. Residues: CASSLGGGMGNEQFF.

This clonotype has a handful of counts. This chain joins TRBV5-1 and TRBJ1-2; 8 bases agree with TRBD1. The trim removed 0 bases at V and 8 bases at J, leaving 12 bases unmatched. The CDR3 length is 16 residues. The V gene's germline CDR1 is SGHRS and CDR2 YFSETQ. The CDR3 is CASSLAGGQGAFGYTF. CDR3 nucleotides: TGCGCCAGCAGCTTGGCTGGAGGGCAGGGGGCTTTCGGCTACACCTTC.

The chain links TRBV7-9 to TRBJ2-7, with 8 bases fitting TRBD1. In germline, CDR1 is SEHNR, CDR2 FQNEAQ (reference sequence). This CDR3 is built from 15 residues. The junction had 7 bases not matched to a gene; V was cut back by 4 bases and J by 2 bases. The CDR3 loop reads CASSWGQDPAYEQYF. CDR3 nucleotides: TGTGCCAGCAGCTGGGGACAGGACCCTGCCTACGAGCAGTACTTC.

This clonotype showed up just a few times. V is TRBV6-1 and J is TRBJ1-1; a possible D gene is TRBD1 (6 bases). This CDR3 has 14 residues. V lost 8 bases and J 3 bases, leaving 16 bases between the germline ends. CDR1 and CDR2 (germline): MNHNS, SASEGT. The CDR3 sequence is CASSVTGAHTEAFF. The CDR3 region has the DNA TGTGCCAGCTCCGTAACGGGGGCACACACTGAAGCTTTCTTT.

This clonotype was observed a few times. CDR3 sequence reads: CASSFRTGLNYGYTF. Written as DNA, the CDR3 is TGTGCCAGCAGCTTCCGGACAGGTCTTAACTATGGCTACACCTTC. The V and J genes are TRBV7-8 and TRBJ1-2; 7 nucleotides agree with TRBD1. Germline V lookup: CDR1 SGHVS, CDR2 FQNEAQ. The CDR3 length is 15 residues. Losses at the gene ends were 3 bases for V and 1 base for J; bases not matched to a gene: 5.

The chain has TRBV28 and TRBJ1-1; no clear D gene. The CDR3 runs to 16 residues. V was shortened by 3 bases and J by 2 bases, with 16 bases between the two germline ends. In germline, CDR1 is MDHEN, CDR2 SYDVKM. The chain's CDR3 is CASSLFSSGPNTEAFF. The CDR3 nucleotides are TGTGCCAGCAGTTTGTTCTCTTCCGGGCCTAACACTGAAGCTTTCTTT.

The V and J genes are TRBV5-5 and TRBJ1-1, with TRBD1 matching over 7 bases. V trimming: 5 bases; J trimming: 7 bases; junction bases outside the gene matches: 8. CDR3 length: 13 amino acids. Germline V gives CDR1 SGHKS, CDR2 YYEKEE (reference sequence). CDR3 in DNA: TGTGCCAGCAGTTCAGGACAGGTCGTTGAAGCTTTCTTT. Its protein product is CASSSGQVVEAFF.

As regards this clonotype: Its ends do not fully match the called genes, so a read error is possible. The CDR3 loop is CASSEEWSSGNTIYF. Written as DNA, the CDR3 is TGCGCCAGCAGCGAAGAATGGAGCTCTGGAAACACCATATATTTT. This rearrangement joins TRBV4-1 to TRBJ1-3, with unresolved D. The CDR3 runs to 15 residues. Germline CDR1 reads MGHRA; CDR2 reads YSYEKL.

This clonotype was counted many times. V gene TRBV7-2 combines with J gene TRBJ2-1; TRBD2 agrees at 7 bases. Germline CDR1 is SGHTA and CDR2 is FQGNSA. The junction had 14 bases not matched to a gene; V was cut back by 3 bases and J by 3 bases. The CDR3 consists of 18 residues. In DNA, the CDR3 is TGTGCCAGCAGCTTGGGAACCCTCTCCGGCGGGAGCTACAATGAGCAGTTCTTC. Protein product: CASSLGTLSGGSYNEQFF.

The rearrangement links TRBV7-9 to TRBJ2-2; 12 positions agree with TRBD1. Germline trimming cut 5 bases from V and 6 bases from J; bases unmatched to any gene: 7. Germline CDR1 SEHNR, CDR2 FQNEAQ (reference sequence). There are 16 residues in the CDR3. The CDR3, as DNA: TGTGCCAGCAGCCCCGGGGACAGGGGGCCCTCCGGGGAGCTGTTTTTT. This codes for CASSPGDRGPSGELFF.

CDR3 DNA: TGTGCCAGCAGCTTAAGAGGAGGTGGGACGACTGAAGCTTTCTTT. Its translation is CASSLRGGGTTEAFF. This chain connects TRBV7-9 to TRBJ1-1; weak D call: TRBD1 (5 bases). This CDR3 is 15 amino acids long. V was clipped by 2 bases and J by 5 bases, with 15 bases between them. CDR1 and CDR2 (germline): SEHNR, FQNEAQ (reference sequence). The full variable domain, with the rest looked up from reference TRBV7-9 and TRBJ1-1, is DTGVSQNPRHKITKRGQNVTFRCDPISEHNRLYWYRQTLGQGPEFLTYFQNEAQLEKSRLLSDRFSAERPKGSFSTLEIQRTEQGDSAMYLCASSLRGGGTTEAFFGQGTRLTVV.

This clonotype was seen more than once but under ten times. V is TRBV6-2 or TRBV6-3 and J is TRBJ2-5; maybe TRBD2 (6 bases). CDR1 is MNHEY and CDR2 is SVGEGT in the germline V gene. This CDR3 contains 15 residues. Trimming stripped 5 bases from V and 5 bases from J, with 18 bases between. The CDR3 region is CASSRSKEEGETQYF. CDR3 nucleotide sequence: TGTGCCAGCAGTCGCTCCAAGGAGGAGGGTGAGACCCAGTACTTC.

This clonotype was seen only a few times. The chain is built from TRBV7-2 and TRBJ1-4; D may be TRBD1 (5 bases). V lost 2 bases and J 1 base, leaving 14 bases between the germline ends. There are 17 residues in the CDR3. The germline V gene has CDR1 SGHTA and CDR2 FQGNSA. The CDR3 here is CASSLSPPGITNEKLFF. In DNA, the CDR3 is TGTGCCAGCAGCTTATCCCCTCCAGGGATAACTAATGAAAAACTGTTTTTT.

Here the CDR3 DNA reads TGTGCCAGCAGCCCCCCCTTCAATGAGCAGTTCTTC. Its translation is CASSPPFNEQFF. The chain employs TRBV7-9 and TRBJ2-1; unclear D gene. Trimming cost V 5 bases and J 6 bases, with 8 bases left between them. Germline V CDR1 and CDR2: SEHNR, FQNEAQ (reference sequence). The CDR3 runs to 12 residues.

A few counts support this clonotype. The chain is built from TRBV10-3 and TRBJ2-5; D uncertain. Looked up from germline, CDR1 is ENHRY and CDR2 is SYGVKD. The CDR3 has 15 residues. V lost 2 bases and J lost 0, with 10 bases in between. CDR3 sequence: CAISEPERYQETQYF. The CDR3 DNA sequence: TGTGCCATCAGTGAGCCGGAACGGTACCAAGAGACCCAGTACTTC.

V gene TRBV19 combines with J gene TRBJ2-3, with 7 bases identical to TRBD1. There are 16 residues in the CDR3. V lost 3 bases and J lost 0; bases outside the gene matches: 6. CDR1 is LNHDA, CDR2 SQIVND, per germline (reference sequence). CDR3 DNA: TGTGCCAGTAGTATGGGACAGACGTATAGCACAGATACGCAGTATTTT. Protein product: CASSMGQTYSTDTQYF. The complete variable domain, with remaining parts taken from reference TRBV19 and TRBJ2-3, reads DGGITQSPKYLFRKEGQNVTLSCEQNLNHDAMYWYRQDPGQGLRLIYYSQIVNDFQKGDIAEGYSVSREKKESFPLTVTSAQKNPTAFYLCASSMGQTYSTDTQYFGPGTRLTVL.

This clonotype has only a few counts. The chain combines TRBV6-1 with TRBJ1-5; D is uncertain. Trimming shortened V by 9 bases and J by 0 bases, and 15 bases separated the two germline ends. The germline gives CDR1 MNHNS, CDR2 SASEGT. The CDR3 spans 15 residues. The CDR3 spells CASDSRTNSNQPQHF. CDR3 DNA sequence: TGTGCCAGTGACTCGAGGACCAATAGCAATCAGCCCCAGCATTTT.

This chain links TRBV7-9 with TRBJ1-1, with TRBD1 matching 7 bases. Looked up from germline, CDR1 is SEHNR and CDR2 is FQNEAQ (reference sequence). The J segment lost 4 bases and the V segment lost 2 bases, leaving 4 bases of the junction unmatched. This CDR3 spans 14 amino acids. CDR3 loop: CASSLKDRVTEAFF. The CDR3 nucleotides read TGTGCCAGCAGCTTAAAAGACAGGGTCACTGAAGCTTTCTTT. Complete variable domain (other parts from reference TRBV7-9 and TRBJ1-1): DTGVSQNPRHKITKRGQNVTFRCDPISEHNRLYWYRQTLGQGPEFLTYFQNEAQLEKSRLLSDRFSAERPKGSFSTLEIQRTEQGDSAMYLCASSLKDRVTEAFFGQGTRLTVV.